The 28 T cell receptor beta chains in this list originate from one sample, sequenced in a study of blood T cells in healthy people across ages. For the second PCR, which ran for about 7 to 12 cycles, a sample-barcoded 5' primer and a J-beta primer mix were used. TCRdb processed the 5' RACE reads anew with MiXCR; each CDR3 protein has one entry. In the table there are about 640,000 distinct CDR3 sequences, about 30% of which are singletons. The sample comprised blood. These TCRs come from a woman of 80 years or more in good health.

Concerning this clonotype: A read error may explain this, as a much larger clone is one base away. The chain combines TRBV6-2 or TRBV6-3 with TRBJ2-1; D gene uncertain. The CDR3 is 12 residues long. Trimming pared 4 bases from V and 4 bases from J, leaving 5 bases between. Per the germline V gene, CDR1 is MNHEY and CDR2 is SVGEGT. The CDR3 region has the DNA TGTGCCAGCAGTTTTTATTACAATGAGCAGTTCTTC. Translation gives CASSFYYNEQFF.

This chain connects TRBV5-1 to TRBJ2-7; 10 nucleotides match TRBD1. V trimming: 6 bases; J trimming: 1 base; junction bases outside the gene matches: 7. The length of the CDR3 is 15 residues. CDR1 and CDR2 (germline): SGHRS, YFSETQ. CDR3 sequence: CASKTGTGVSYEQYF. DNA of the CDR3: TGCGCCAGCAAGACCGGGACAGGGGTTTCCTACGAGCAGTACTTC.

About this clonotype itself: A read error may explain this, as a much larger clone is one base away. The CDR3 spells CASLGQTYEQFF. The CDR3 region has the DNA TGTGCCAGCTTGGGACAGACCTACGAGCAGTTCTTC. The chain has TRBV7-9 and TRBJ2-1, with TRBD1 identical over 7 bases. The length of the CDR3 is 12 residues. With V trimmed by 8 bases and J by 10 bases, 8 bases remained unmatched. CDR1 is SEHNR, CDR2 FQNEAQ, per germline (reference sequence).

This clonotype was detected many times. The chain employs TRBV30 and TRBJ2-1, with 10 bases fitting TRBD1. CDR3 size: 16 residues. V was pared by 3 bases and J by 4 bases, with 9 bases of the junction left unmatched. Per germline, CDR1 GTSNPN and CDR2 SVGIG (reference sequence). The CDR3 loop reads CAWRDAGTGVYNEQFF. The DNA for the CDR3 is TGTGCCTGGAGGGACGCGGGGACAGGGGTGTACAATGAGCAGTTCTTC.

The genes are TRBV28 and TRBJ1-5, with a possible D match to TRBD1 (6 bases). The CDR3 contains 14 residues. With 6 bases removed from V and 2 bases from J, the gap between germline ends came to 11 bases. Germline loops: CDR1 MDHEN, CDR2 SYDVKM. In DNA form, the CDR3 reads TGTGCCAGCAGGAAACCAGGGGGCAATCAGCCCCAGCATTTT. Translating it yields CASRKPGGNQPQHF.

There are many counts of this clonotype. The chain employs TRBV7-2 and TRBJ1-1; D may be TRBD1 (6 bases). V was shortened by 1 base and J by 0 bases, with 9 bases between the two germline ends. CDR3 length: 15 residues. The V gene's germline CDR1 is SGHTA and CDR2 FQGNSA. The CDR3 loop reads CASSLGTGLNTEAFF. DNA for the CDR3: TGTGCCAGCAGCTTAGGAACAGGGTTGAACACTGAAGCTTTCTTT.

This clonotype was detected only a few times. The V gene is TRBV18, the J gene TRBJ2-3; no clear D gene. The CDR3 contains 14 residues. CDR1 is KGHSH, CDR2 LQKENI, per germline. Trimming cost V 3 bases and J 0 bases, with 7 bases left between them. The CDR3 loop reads CASSPPSSTDTQYF. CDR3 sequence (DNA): TGTGCCAGCTCACCCCCCTCTAGCACAGATACGCAGTATTTT. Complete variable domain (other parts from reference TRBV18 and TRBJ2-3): NAGVMQNPRHLVRRRGQEARLRCSPMKGHSHVYWYRQLPEEGLKFMVYLQKENIIDESGMPKERFSAEFPKEGPSILRIQQVVRGDSAAYFCASSPPSSTDTQYFGPGTRLTVL.

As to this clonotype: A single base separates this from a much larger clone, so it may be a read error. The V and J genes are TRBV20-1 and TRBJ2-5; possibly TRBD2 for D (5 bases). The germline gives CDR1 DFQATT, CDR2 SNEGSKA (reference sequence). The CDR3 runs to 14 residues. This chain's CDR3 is CSAQTGAVQETPYF. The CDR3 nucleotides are TGCAGTGCTCAGACTGGAGCGGTACAAGAGACCCCGTACTTC.

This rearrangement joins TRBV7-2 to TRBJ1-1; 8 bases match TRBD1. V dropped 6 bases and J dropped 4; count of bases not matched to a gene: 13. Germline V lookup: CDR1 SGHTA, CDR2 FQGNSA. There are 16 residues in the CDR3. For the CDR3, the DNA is TGTGCCAGCAGACGCGGACAGGGTATGGCGGGCACTGAAGCTTTCTTT. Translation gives CASRRGQGMAGTEAFF.

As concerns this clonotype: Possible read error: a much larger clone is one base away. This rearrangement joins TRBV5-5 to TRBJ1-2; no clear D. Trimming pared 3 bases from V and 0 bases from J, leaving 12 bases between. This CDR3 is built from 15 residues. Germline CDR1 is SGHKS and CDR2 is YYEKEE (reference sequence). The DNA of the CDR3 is TGTGCCAGCAGCTGGGCAGGCGCAACTAACTATGGCTACACCTTC. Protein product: CASSWAGATNYGYTF. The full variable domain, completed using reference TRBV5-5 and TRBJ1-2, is DAGVTQSPTHLIKTRGQQVTLRCSPISGHKSVSWYQQVLGQGPQFIFQYYEKEERGRGNFPDRFSARQFPNYSSELNVNALLLGDSALYLCASSWAGATNYGYTFGSGTRLTVV.

The CDR3 nucleotides read TGTGCCTGGAGTCCGACAGGGAATGGCTACACCTTC. Residues: CAWSPTGNGYTF. This chain connects TRBV30 to TRBJ1-2, with 7 bases identical to TRBD1. The CDR3 length is 12 residues. Losses at the gene ends were 2 bases for V and 6 bases for J; bases not matched to a gene: 3. Germline loops: CDR1 GTSNPN, CDR2 SVGIG (reference sequence).

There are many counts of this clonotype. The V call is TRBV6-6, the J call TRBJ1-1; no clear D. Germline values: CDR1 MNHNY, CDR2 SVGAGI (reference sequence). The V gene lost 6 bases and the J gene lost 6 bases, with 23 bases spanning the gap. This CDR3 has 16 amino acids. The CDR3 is CASRDSTVLHFAEAFF. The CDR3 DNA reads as TGTGCCAGCAGAGATTCAACGGTGCTTCACTTCGCTGAAGCTTTCTTT.

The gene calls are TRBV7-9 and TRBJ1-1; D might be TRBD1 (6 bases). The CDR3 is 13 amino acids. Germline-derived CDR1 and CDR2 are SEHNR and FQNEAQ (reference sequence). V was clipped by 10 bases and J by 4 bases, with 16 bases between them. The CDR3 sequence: CATLTGMPTEAFF. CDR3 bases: TGTGCCACCCTAACAGGGATGCCCACTGAAGCTTTCTTT. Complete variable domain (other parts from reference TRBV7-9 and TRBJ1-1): DTGVSQNPRHKITKRGQNVTFRCDPISEHNRLYWYRQTLGQGPEFLTYFQNEAQLEKSRLLSDRFSAERPKGSFSTLEIQRTEQGDSAMYLCATLTGMPTEAFFGQGTRLTVV.

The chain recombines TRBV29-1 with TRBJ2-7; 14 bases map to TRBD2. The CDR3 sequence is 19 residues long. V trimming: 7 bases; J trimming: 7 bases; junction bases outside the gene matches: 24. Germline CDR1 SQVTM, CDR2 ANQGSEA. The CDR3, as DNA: TGCAGCGGAGTTGGCCGACAGGGAGGGACTAGCGGGGGTAACAATGAGCAGTACTTC. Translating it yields CSGVGRQGGTSGGNNEQYF.

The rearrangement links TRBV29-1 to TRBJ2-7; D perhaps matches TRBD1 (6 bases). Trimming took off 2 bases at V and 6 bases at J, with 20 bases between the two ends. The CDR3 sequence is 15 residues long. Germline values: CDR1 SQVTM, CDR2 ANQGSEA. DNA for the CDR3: TGCAGCGTTGAAAAGGAAAGTGGAAACAGGGCCGAGCAGTACTTC. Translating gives CSVEKESGNRAEQYF.

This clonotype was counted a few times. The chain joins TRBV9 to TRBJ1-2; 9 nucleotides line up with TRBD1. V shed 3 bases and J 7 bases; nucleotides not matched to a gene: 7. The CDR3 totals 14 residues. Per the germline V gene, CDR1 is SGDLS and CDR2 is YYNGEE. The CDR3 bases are TGTGCCAGCAGCGCCGGGGACAGGGTTAGTGGCTACACCTTC. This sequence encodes CASSAGDRVSGYTF.

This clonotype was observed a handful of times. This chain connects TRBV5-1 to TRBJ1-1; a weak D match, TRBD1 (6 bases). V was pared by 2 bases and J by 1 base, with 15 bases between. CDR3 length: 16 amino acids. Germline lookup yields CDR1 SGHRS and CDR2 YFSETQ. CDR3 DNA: TGCGCCAGCAGCTTTAGGCCAGGGGCCTCGAACACTGAAGCTTTCTTT. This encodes CASSFRPGASNTEAFF.

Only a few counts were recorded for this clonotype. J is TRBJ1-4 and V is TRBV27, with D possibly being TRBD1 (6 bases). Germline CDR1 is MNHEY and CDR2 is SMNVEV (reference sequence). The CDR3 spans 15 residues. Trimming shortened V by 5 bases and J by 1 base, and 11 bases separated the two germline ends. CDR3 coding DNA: TGTGCCAGCAGTATAACAGGGAGAACTAATGAAAAACTGTTTTTT. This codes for CASSITGRTNEKLFF.

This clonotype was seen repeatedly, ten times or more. CDR3 loop: CASSLQQLNSPLHF. The CDR3 DNA is TGTGCCAGCAGTTTACAACAGCTCAATTCACCCCTCCACTTT. The chain employs TRBV27 and TRBJ1-6, with D unresolved. V was shortened by 2 bases and J by 7 bases, with 9 bases between the two germline ends. Germline V gene lookup returns CDR1 MNHEY and CDR2 SMNVEV (reference sequence). The CDR3 runs 14 residues.

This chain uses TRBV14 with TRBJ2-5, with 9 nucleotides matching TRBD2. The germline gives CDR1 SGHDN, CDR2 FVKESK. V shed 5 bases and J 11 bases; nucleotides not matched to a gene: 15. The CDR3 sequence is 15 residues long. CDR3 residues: CASSMSSGAYNEQYF. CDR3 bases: TGTGCCAGCAGCATGTCTAGCGGGGCTTACAATGAGCAGTACTTC.

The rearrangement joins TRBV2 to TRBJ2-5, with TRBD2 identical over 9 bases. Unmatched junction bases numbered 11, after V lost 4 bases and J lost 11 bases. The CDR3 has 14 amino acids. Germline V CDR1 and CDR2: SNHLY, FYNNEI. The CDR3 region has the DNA TGTGCCAGCAGTGGGGCGGGGGGGCCAAATGAGCAGTACTTC. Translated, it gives CASSGAGGPNEQYF. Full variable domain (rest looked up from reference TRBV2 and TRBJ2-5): EPEVTQTPSHQVTQMGQEVILRCVPISNHLYFYWYRQILGQKVEFLVSFYNNEISEKSEIFDDQFSVERPDGSNFTLKIRSTKLEDSAMYFCASSGAGGPNEQYFGPGTRLLVL.

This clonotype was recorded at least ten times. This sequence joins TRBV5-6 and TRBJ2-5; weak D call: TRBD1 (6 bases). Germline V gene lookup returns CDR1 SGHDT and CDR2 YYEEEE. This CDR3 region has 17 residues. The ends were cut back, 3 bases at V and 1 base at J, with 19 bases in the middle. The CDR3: CASSSIGQSIGQETQYF. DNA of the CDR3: TGTGCCAGCAGCTCCATAGGACAGTCGATAGGCCAAGAGACCCAGTACTTC.

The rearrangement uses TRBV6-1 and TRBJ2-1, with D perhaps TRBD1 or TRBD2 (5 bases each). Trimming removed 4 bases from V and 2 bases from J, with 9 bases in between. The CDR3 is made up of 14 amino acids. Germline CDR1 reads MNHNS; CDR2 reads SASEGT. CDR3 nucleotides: TGTGCCAGCAGTGGAGAGGGACCCTACAATGAGCAGTTCTTC. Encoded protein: CASSGEGPYNEQFF.

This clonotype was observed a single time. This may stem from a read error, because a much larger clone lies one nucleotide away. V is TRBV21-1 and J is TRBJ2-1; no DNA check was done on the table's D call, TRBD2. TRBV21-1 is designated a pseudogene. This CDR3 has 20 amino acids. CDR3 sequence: CASSNEGLAGPPSSYNERFF. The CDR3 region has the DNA TGTGCCAGCAGCAATGAAGGTCTAGCGGGGCCTCCTAGCTCCTACAATGAGCGGTTCTTC.

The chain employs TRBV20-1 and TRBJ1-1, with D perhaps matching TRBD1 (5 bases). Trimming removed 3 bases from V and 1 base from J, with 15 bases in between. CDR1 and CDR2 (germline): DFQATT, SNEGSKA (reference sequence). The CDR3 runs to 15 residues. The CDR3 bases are TGCAGTGCTAGCGGCAGGGCCGCAGGGAACACTGAAGCTTTCTTT. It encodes CSASGRAAGNTEAFF.

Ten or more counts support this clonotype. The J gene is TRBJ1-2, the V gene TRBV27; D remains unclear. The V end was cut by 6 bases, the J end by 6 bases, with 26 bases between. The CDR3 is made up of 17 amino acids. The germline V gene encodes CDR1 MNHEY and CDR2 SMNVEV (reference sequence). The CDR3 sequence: CASSRTGNFRLGNGYTF. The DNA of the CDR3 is TGTGCCAGCAGCCGCACTGGAAATTTTCGTCTGGGGAATGGCTACACCTTC.

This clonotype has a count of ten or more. The CDR3 spells CASSHKRGGQGDTQYF. CDR3 in DNA: TGTGCCAGCAGCCATAAGCGGGGGGGCCAAGGAGATACGCAGTATTTT. This chain joins TRBV7-2 and TRBJ2-3, with 10 bases aligning to TRBD2. The germline V gene has CDR1 SGHTA and CDR2 FQGNSA. Trimming took 5 bases from V and 5 from J; bases not matched to a gene: 10. There are 16 residues in the CDR3. The full variable domain, rest sourced from reference TRBV7-2 and TRBJ2-3, is GAGVSQSPSNKVTEKGKDVELRCDPISGHTALYWYRQSLGQGLEFLIYFQGNSAPDKSGLPSDRFSAERTGGSVSTLTIQRTQQEDSAVYLCASSHKRGGQGDTQYFGPGTRLTVL.

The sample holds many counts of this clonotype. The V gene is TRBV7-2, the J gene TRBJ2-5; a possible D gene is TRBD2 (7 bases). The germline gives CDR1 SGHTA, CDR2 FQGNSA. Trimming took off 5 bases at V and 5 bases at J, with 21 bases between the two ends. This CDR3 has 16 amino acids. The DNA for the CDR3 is TGTGCCAGCAGCCAAGGGGGAGGGGGTCGTCGGGAGACCCAGTACTTC. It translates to CASSQGGGGRRETQYF.